These 28 T cell receptor beta chains were all obtained from the same sample, sequenced in a study of radiotherapy plus CTLA-4 blockade in lung cancer. Repertoires were generated with immunoSEQ multiplex PCR, while TCRdb's copy carries only in-frame clones and drops some. In the table there are 70,000 to 95,000 clones, under 85% of which are singletons. The material sequenced was peripheral blood, taken from a patient treated with radiotherapy plus ipilimumab. The origin of the receptors is a human donor with non-small cell lung cancer that progressed on radiotherapy plus ipilimumab.

The chain employs TRBV6-5 and TRBJ1-2; the D gene is possibly TRBD1 (5 bases). Germline values: CDR1 MNHEY, CDR2 SVGAGI. V lost 4 bases, J lost 6 bases, and 15 bases lay in between. The CDR3 is 14 amino acids. The DNA for the CDR3 is TGTGCCAGCAGTTCCCGGCAGGGTCTGAATGGCTACACCTTC. Protein: CASSSRQGLNGYTF.

The chain carries TRBV23-1 and TRBJ2-5; D gene uncertain. TRBV23-1 is sorted into the ORF group, with uncertain function. CDR3 length equals 9 residues. Trimming pared 4 bases from V and 13 bases from J, leaving 7 bases between. The CDR3 spells CASSPGRYF. In DNA form, the CDR3 reads TGCGCCAGCAGTCCCGGAAGGTACTTC.

The V gene is TRBV5-8, the J gene TRBJ2-2; maybe TRBD2 (6 bases). Trimming removed 7 bases from V and 1 base from J, with 11 bases in between. Germline CDR1 and CDR2: SGHTS and YDEGEE. The CDR3 contains 14 residues. The CDR3 coding sequence is TGTGCCAGCCCTAGGAGGGTGAACACCGGGGAGCTGTTTTTT. It codes for CASPRRVNTGELFF.

This clone came up a few times. The rearrangement uses TRBV6-5 and TRBJ1-5; a weak D match, TRBD1 (6 bases). CDR1 and CDR2 from the germline V gene are MNHEY and SVGAGI. V lost 7 bases, J lost 0 bases, and 10 bases lay in between. CDR3 length equals 14 residues. The CDR3 here is CASNRDTSNQPQHF. The CDR3 region has the DNA TGTGCCAGCAATCGGGACACTAGCAATCAGCCCCAGCATTTT.

J is TRBJ2-3 and V is TRBV7-9; 12 bases agree with TRBD2. Germline V gives CDR1 SEHNR, CDR2 FQNEAQ (reference sequence). With V trimmed by 5 bases and J by 6 bases, 9 bases remained unmatched. The CDR3 is made up of 16 amino acids. This CDR3 is CASSPHPLAGGDTQYF. The CDR3 nucleotides are TGTGCCAGCAGCCCCCACCCACTAGCGGGGGGCGATACGCAGTATTTT.

This rearrangement joins TRBV7-2 to TRBJ2-7; D is perhaps TRBD1 or TRBD2 (6 bases each). Trimming removed 2 bases from V and 6 bases from J, with 20 bases in between. The CDR3 loop spans 16 amino acids. Per germline, CDR1 SGHTA and CDR2 FQGNSA. The CDR3 coding sequence is TGTGCCAGCAGCTTATCCCTCTCGGGGGCGAACTCCGAGCAGTACTTC. This gives the protein CASSLSLSGANSEQYF.

The chain joins TRBV27 to TRBJ2-7; possibly TRBD1 for D (6 bases). CDR3 length equals 15 residues. Trimming cost V 8 bases and J 0 bases, with 17 bases left between them. Per germline, CDR1 MNHEY and CDR2 SMNVEV (reference sequence). The CDR3 here is CASGVGGGSSYEQYF. The CDR3 region has the DNA TGTGCCAGCGGGGTAGGGGGTGGCAGCTCCTACGAGCAGTACTTC.

The J gene is TRBJ1-4, the V gene TRBV27; weak D call: TRBD1 (5 bases). Between the trimmed V and J ends, which lost 1 base and 0 bases, there was a span of 9 bases. Germline CDR1 MNHEY, CDR2 SMNVEV (reference sequence). The CDR3 spans 16 residues. The CDR3 DNA follows: TGTGCCAGCAGTTTATGGGGCAGATCAACTAATGAAAAACTGTTTTTT. It yields the protein CASSLWGRSTNEKLFF.

The gene calls are TRBV27 and TRBJ1-2; D gene uncertain. CDR1 and CDR2 (germline): MNHEY, SMNVEV (reference sequence). The V gene lost 4 bases and the J gene lost 0 bases, with 15 bases spanning the gap. The CDR3 contains 16 residues. The DNA for the CDR3 is TGTGCCAGCAGTTCACACCGCGGCGGAACTAACTATGGCTACACCTTC. Translation gives CASSSHRGGTNYGYTF.

The V gene is TRBV5-1, the J gene TRBJ2-7, with TRBD2 identical over 13 bases. J was trimmed by 5 bases and V by 4 bases; bases with no gene match: 9. Germline V gene lookup returns CDR1 SGHRS and CDR2 YFSETQ. CDR3 size: 16 residues. This CDR3 is CASSLGTSGTINEQYF. The CDR3 DNA reads as TGCGCCAGCAGCCTCGGGACTAGCGGGACGATTAACGAGCAGTACTTC. The variable domain in full, with the rest retrieved from reference TRBV5-1 and TRBJ2-7, is KAGVTQTPRYLIKTRGQQVTLSCSPISGHRSVSWYQQTPGQGLQFLFEYFSETQRNKGNFPGRFSGRQFSNSRSEMNVSTLELGDSALYLCASSLGTSGTINEQYFGPGTRLTVT.

The V gene is TRBV5-1, the J gene TRBJ1-1; 11 nucleotides align to TRBD1. V lost 4 bases, J lost 1 base, and 0 bases stayed unmatched. The CDR3 sequence is 14 residues long. Germline CDR1 reads SGHRS; CDR2 reads YFSETQ. The CDR3 here is CASSGTGGNTEAFF. The CDR3, as DNA: TGCGCCAGCAGCGGGACAGGGGGGAACACTGAAGCTTTCTTT.

This chain connects TRBV15 to TRBJ1-2; D gene uncertain. Germline V gives CDR1 LNHNV, CDR2 YYDKDF (reference sequence). Trimming took off 0 bases at V and 13 bases at J, with 12 bases between the two ends. The CDR3 runs to 12 residues. The CDR3 is CATSRDGGVRTF. Here the CDR3 DNA reads TGTGCCACCAGCAGAGATGGCGGAGTTCGCACCTTC.

The chain joins TRBV7-9 to TRBJ2-7; 9 bases match TRBD2. J gave up 3 bases and V 1 base, and 7 bases lay outside the gene matches. Germline V lookup: CDR1 SEHNR, CDR2 FQNEAQ (reference sequence). This CDR3 comprises 16 residues. The CDR3 protein is CASSLGLAGQVYEQYF. The CDR3 bases are TGTGCCAGCAGCTTAGGGCTAGCGGGGCAGGTCTACGAGCAGTACTTC. Together with reference TRBV7-9 and TRBJ2-7, the CDR3 gives the full variable domain: DTGVSQNPRHKITKRGQNVTFRCDPISEHNRLYWYRQTLGQGPEFLTYFQNEAQLEKSRLLSDRFSAERPKGSFSTLEIQRTEQGDSAMYLCASSLGLAGQVYEQYFGPGTRLTVT.

This sequence joins TRBV5-6 and TRBJ1-2; D is unresolved. The CDR3 runs 14 residues. V was cut by 1 base and J by 2 bases, with 9 bases left in between. Germline V gene lookup returns CDR1 SGHDT and CDR2 YYEEEE. CDR3 residues: CASSLRQTNYGYTF. CDR3 coding DNA: TGTGCCAGCAGCTTGAGGCAGACGAACTATGGCTACACCTTC.

V gene TRBV28 combines with J gene TRBJ2-5; D is perhaps TRBD2 (5 bases). The V gene lost 2 bases and the J gene lost 5 bases, with 9 bases spanning the gap. The CDR3 is 13 residues long. CDR1 and CDR2 from the germline V gene are MDHEN and SYDVKM. The CDR3 region has the DNA TGTGCCAGCAGTTTAAGCGGAGACGAGACCCAGTACTTC. It codes for CASSLSGDETQYF.

The chain joins TRBV9 to TRBJ2-7, with a tentative D call TRBD1 (5 bases). The germline V gene has CDR1 SGDLS and CDR2 YYNGEE. The CDR3 has 14 residues. Trimming pared 2 bases from V and 3 bases from J, leaving 12 bases between. The CDR3 nucleotides read TGTGCCAGCAGCGTGCAGGGCCAAAACTACGAGCAGTACTTC. It encodes CASSVQGQNYEQYF.

This chain connects TRBV2 to TRBJ1-2, with TRBD1 matching over 8 bases. J was trimmed by 4 bases and V by 6 bases; bases with no gene match: 10. From germline, CDR1 is SNHLY and CDR2 FYNNEI. The CDR3 is made up of 15 amino acids. CDR3 sequence: CASRAGQGIFYGYTF. The CDR3 nucleotides read TGTGCCAGCAGAGCCGGACAGGGAATTTTCTATGGCTACACCTTC.

The V call is TRBV4-3, the J call TRBJ2-7; 7 bases line up with TRBD1. The CDR3 runs 13 residues. CDR1 LGHNA and CDR2 YSLEER come from the germline V gene. With 3 bases clipped from V and 4 bases from J, the junction kept 3 bases outside the gene matches. This CDR3 is CASSQNRGYEQYF. DNA of the CDR3: TGCGCCAGCAGCCAGAACAGGGGTTACGAGCAGTACTTC.

V and J are TRBV15 and TRBJ1-6; the match to TRBD1 covers 7 bases. Trimming removed 9 bases from V and 9 bases from J; junction bases left unmatched: 11. Germline CDR1 and CDR2: LNHNV and YYDKDF (reference sequence). The CDR3 is made up of 14 amino acids. CDR3 DNA sequence: TGTGCCACGGGGGTAGACAGGGCGGGTTCACCCCTCCACTTT. Amino acids: CATGVDRAGSPLHF. Supplemented by reference TRBV15 and TRBJ1-6, the full variable domain reads DAMVIQNPRYQVTQFGKPVTLSCSQTLNHNVMYWYQQKSSQAPKLLFHYYDKDFNNEADTPDNFQSRRPNTSFCFLDIRSPGLGDTAMYLCATGVDRAGSPLHFGNGTRLTVT.

This clone was seen a single time. The J gene is TRBJ2-5, the V gene TRBV7-2, with a weak D call TRBD2 (7 bases). The germline CDR1 and CDR2 sequences are SGHTA and FQGNSA. The CDR3 consists of 16 residues. Trimming shortened V by 2 bases and J by 4 bases, and 17 bases separated the two germline ends. CDR3 sequence: CASSLLRGAGRETQYF. DNA for the CDR3: TGTGCCAGCAGCTTACTCCGGGGGGCGGGGAGAGAGACCCAGTACTTC.

This clone showed up many times. This chain links TRBV7-2 with TRBJ2-1; 10 bases line up with TRBD2. Per germline, CDR1 SGHTA and CDR2 FQGNSA. V lost 5 bases to trimming and J lost 1 base; unmatched junction nucleotides: 5. This CDR3 comprises 16 residues. The chain's CDR3 is CASSLRTSGSYNEQFF. The CDR3 region has the DNA TGTGCCAGCAGCCTACGGACTAGCGGATCCTACAATGAGCAGTTCTTC.

This clone has just a few counts. Its ends do not fully match the called genes, so a read error is possible. Additional DNA sequences in this sample encode the identical CDR3. The V gene is TRBV7-7, the J gene TRBJ1-1, with a tentative D call TRBD1 (5 bases). The CDR3 has 13 amino acids. From germline, CDR1 is SSHAT and CDR2 FNYEAQ (reference sequence). The chain's CDR3 is CASSRDSNTEAFF. DNA for the CDR3: TGTGCTAGCAGCCGGGACTCGAACACTGAAGCTTTCTTT. Full variable domain (outside the CDR3, taken from reference TRBV7-7 and TRBJ1-1): GAGVSQSPRYKVTKRGQDVTLRCDPISSHATLYWYQQALGQGPEFLTYFNYEAQPDKSGLPSDRFSAERPEGSISTLTIQRTEQRDSAMYRCASSRDSNTEAFFGQGTRLTVV.

The genes are TRBV19 and TRBJ1-4; D might be TRBD1 (5 bases). Germline V gene lookup returns CDR1 LNHDA and CDR2 SQIVND (reference sequence). With 6 bases removed from V and 7 bases from J, the gap between germline ends came to 18 bases. The CDR3 is made up of 15 amino acids. DNA of the CDR3: TGTGCCAGTAGCCGAGGGGTCGAGGGGCCTGAAAAACTGTTTTTT. Protein sequence: CASSRGVEGPEKLFF.

The V and J genes are TRBV2 and TRBJ2-1; D might be TRBD2 (7 bases). V gave up 4 bases and J gave up 7 bases, with 14 bases separating them. The CDR3 extends over 14 amino acids. Germline V CDR1 and CDR2: SNHLY, FYNNEI. CDR3 region: CASSGGGALNEQFF. In DNA, the CDR3 is TGTGCCAGCAGTGGTGGGGGGGCTTTAAATGAGCAGTTCTTC.

The chain uses TRBV4-2 and TRBJ2-6; the D is unclear. The V and J ends lost 4 bases and 0 bases respectively, with 10 bases between them. CDR1 is LGHNA and CDR2 is YNFKEQ in the germline V gene. CDR3 length: 16 residues. The CDR3 region is CASSPAPVSGANVLTF. In DNA, the CDR3 is TGTGCCAGCAGCCCGGCCCCGGTCTCTGGGGCCAACGTCCTGACTTTC.

The chain employs TRBV5-8 and TRBJ1-4; D perhaps matches TRBD1 (5 bases). The CDR3 loop spans 16 amino acids. Germline V gives CDR1 SGHTS, CDR2 YDEGEE. V dropped 4 bases and J dropped 8 bases, with 21 bases sitting between them. CDR3 bases: TGTGCCAGCAGCCTTTACCCGGGACCCCCACGCGAAAAACTGTTTTTT. This encodes CASSLYPGPPREKLFF. The variable domain in full, completed from reference TRBV5-8 and TRBJ1-4, reads EAGVTQSPTHLIKTRGQQATLRCSPISGHTSVYWYQQALGLGLQFLLWYDEGEERNRGNFPPRFSGRQFPNYSSELNVNALELEDSALYLCASSLYPGPPREKLFFGSGTQLSVL.

The chain joins TRBV5-8 to TRBJ2-5; unclear D gene. The CDR3 consists of 12 residues. Germline V gene lookup returns CDR1 SGHTS and CDR2 YDEGEE. V lost 1 base and J lost 1, with 2 bases in between. The CDR3: CASSLPQETQYF. The DNA of the CDR3 is TGTGCCAGCAGCTTGCCCCAAGAGACCCAGTACTTC.

V is TRBV28 and J is TRBJ1-2; the D is unclear. The CDR3 totals 14 residues. V was trimmed by 7 bases and J by 4 bases, leaving 16 bases between them. CDR1 and CDR2 (germline): MDHEN, SYDVKM. CDR3 sequence (DNA): TGTGCCAGCACCACGGCAGGATCCATCTATGGCTACACCTTC. It is translated as CASTTAGSIYGYTF.